The entry below gives a single TCR beta chain sequence along with its context. In the source study's methods: Estimation of nucleated cell counts was performed using reference gene primer amplification. Clones were read by immunoSEQ multiplex PCR, and TCRdb kept only the in-frame ones, dropping some. V and J calls and clone size are copied from that table; D and trimming were computed from the DNA. In the table there are about 280,000 clones, 83% of which are singletons. The data were obtained in a study of blood T cell repertoires in COVID-19. Germline lookup yields CDR1 MNHEY and CDR2 SVGEGT. Trimming removed 1 base from V and 1 base from J; junction bases left unmatched: 3. This CDR3 has 16 amino acids.

V is TRBV6-2 or TRBV6-3 and J is TRBJ1-4, with 7 bases aligning to TRBD1. The source of this sequence is a woman in her forties or fifties who had recovered from COVID-19. Sequenced: peripheral blood. CDR3 nucleotide sequence: TGTGCCAGCAGTTACTTACGGGACAGAACTAATGAAAAACTGTTTTTT. Translating it yields CASSYLRDRTNEKLFF.